Listed below are T cell receptor beta chains from one sample, sequenced in a study of blood T cell repertoires in COVID-19. Using immunoSEQ multiplex PCR, the repertoire was profiled, and TCRdb retains in-frame clones only, with some absent. The profile shows about 240,000 clones, around 87% of them singletons. Sequenced material: PBMCs or T cells enriched from blood (not recorded which). The receptor set was obtained from a woman in her thirties or forties with acute COVID-19. The CDR3 runs from the conserved cysteine through the conserved F or W. A D gene is named only where the DNA matches it firmly. Rows may omit the clone size; those that give it use once, few, many or a size class.

clone size: .; D gene: TRBD2; J gene: TRBJ2-7; V gene: TRBV11-2; CDR3 DNA: TGTGCCAGCAGTTCCGATACTAGCGAATCCTACGAGCAGTACTTC; CDR3 protein: CASSSDTSESYEQYF
clone size: .; D gene: TRBD2; J gene: TRBJ2-1; V gene: TRBV2; CDR3 DNA: TGTGCCAGCAGTGATGGGAGCGGGAGGACCTCCTACAATGAGCAGTTCTTC; CDR3 protein: CASSDGSGRTSYNEQFF
clone size: .; D gene: TRBD1; J gene: TRBJ2-7; V gene: TRBV7-8; CDR3 DNA: TGTGCCAGCAGCTTGAGTGGGACAGGGCGTTCCGAGCAGTACTTC; CDR3 protein: CASSLSGTGRSEQYF
clone size: .; D gene: .; J gene: TRBJ2-2; V gene: TRBV11-1; CDR3 DNA: TGTGCCAGCAGCTTAGATCGGGGTTCCACCGGGGAGCTGTTTTTT; CDR3 protein: CASSLDRGSTGELFF
clone size: .; D gene: .; J gene: TRBJ1-2; V gene: TRBV20-1; CDR3 DNA: TGCAGTGCTAGTCGCCTTAGGGGCTATGGCTACACCTTC; CDR3 protein: CSASRLRGYGYTF
clone size: once; D gene: .; J gene: TRBJ2-1; V gene: TRBV5-1; CDR3 DNA: TGCGCCACCGCATTGGGAGGCTCTTTCGACTACAATGAGCAGTTCTTC; CDR3 protein: CATALGGSFDYNEQFF
clone size: .; D gene: .; J gene: TRBJ1-2; V gene: TRBV7-9; CDR3 DNA: TGTGCCAGCACCAGACAGGACTATGGCTACACCTTC; CDR3 protein: CASTRQDYGYTF
clone size: .; D gene: TRBD1; J gene: TRBJ2-3; V gene: TRBV7-8; CDR3 DNA: TGTGCCAGCAGCTTAGAGAGGGGGCCAGATACGCAGTATTTT; CDR3 protein: CASSLERGPDTQYF
clone size: .; D gene: TRBD1; J gene: TRBJ2-1; V gene: TRBV9; CDR3 DNA: TGTGCCAGCAGCGTTACAGGGGGCTTCCACAATGAGCAGTTCTTC; CDR3 protein: CASSVTGGFHNEQFF
clone size: few; D gene: TRBD1; J gene: TRBJ1-3; V gene: TRBV2; CDR3 DNA: TGTGCCAGCAGTGATGAGGGGGCTAGCTCTGGAAACACCATATATTTT; CDR3 protein: CASSDEGASSGNTIYF
clone size: once; D gene: .; J gene: TRBJ2-7; V gene: TRBV27; CDR3 DNA: TGTGCCAGCAGTTACACCTACGAGCAGTACTTC; CDR3 protein: CASSYTYEQYF
clone size: .; D gene: TRBD2; J gene: TRBJ2-7; V gene: TRBV9; CDR3 DNA: TGTGCCAGCAGCGTAGGAGCGGGGATTTCCTACGAGCAGTACTTC; CDR3 protein: CASSVGAGISYEQYF
clone size: .; D gene: .; J gene: TRBJ2-7; V gene: TRBV7-8; CDR3 DNA: TGTGCCAGCAGCCCTACGGGGGACCTCAACTTC; CDR3 protein: CASSPTGDLNF
clone size: .; D gene: .; J gene: TRBJ2-6; V gene: TRBV10-1; CDR3 DNA: TGCGCCATCACAGGGACACAGGGGGCCAACGTCCTGACTTTC; CDR3 protein: CAITGTQGANVLTF
clone size: .; D gene: TRBD1; J gene: TRBJ2-3; V gene: TRBV3-1/TRBV3-2; CDR3 DNA: TGTGCCAGCAGACAGGGGGCAAAAGATACGCAGTATTTT; CDR3 protein: CASRQGAKDTQYF
clone size: .; D gene: TRBD1; J gene: TRBJ1-4; V gene: TRBV18; CDR3 DNA: TGTGCCAGCTCACCCGTCCCGGGACAGGTTCTTGGCGAAAAACTGTTTTTT; CDR3 protein: CASSPVPGQVLGEKLFF
clone size: few; D gene: .; J gene: TRBJ1-2; V gene: TRBV12-3/TRBV12-4; CDR3 DNA: TGTGCCAGCAATCATAGGAGGCTTGGAGGCTACACCTTC; CDR3 protein: CASNHRRLGGYTF
clone size: .; D gene: .; J gene: TRBJ1-2; V gene: TRBV28; CDR3 DNA: TGTGCCAGCAGTCGGGGAGTGAGGGGCTACACCTTC; CDR3 protein: CASSRGVRGYTF
clone size: .; D gene: .; J gene: TRBJ1-5; V gene: TRBV27; CDR3 DNA: TGTGCCAGCAGTTTCCGGAGTAGCAATCAGCCCCAGCATTTT; CDR3 protein: CASSFRSSNQPQHF
clone size: .; D gene: TRBD1; J gene: TRBJ2-1; V gene: TRBV15; CDR3 DNA: TGTGCCACCAGCAGTGGGACAGGGGACCCTGAGCAGTTCTTC; CDR3 protein: CATSSGTGDPEQFF
clone size: once; D gene: .; J gene: TRBJ2-4; V gene: TRBV19; CDR3 DNA: TGTGCCAGTAGTATCCTATCGAGGGAAGTTCAGTACTTC; CDR3 protein: CASSILSREVQYF
clone size: .; D gene: .; J gene: TRBJ1-5; V gene: TRBV7-8; CDR3 DNA: TGTGCCAGCAGCTTTTGGACAGTCAATCAGCCCCAGCATTTT; CDR3 protein: CASSFWTVNQPQHF
clone size: .; D gene: .; J gene: TRBJ2-7; V gene: TRBV7-2; CDR3 DNA: TGTGCCAGCAGCCGTAGCCGTCAGTTCTCCTACGAGCAGTACTTC; CDR3 protein: CASSRSRQFSYEQYF
clone size: .; D gene: TRBD1; J gene: TRBJ1-5; V gene: TRBV7-8; CDR3 DNA: TGTGCCAGCAGCCCTAGACAGGGAAGCCAGCCCCAGCATTTT; CDR3 protein: CASSPRQGSQPQHF
clone size: .; D gene: .; J gene: TRBJ1-2; V gene: TRBV6-5; CDR3 DNA: TGTGCCAGCAGTTCAGGGTACGGCTACACCTTC; CDR3 protein: CASSSGYGYTF
clone size: .; D gene: .; J gene: TRBJ2-1; V gene: TRBV25-1; CDR3 DNA: TGTGCCAGCAGTATCCTAAAGGAGGACAGTTTTCAGATCAATGAGCAGTTCTTC; CDR3 protein: CASSILKEDSFQINEQFF
clone size: .; D gene: TRBD2; J gene: TRBJ2-3; V gene: TRBV19; CDR3 DNA: TGTGCCAGTAGTAAGACTAGCGGAGTAGATACGCAGTATTTT; CDR3 protein: CASSKTSGVDTQYF
clone size: .; D gene: TRBD2; J gene: TRBJ2-2; V gene: TRBV27; CDR3 DNA: TGTGCCACCGGGGGAGGGGTTGGCACCGGGGAGCTGTTTTTT; CDR3 protein: CATGGGVGTGELFF
clone size: .; D gene: .; J gene: TRBJ2-1; V gene: TRBV4-2; CDR3 DNA: TGTGCCAGCAGCCAAGATAGGTGGGCCCCGAGTAAAGCTGAGCAGTTCTTC; CDR3 protein: CASSQDRWAPSKAEQFF
clone size: .; D gene: .; J gene: TRBJ2-7; V gene: TRBV19; CDR3 DNA: TGTGCCACCGCGGGACTCTCCTACGAGCAGTACTTC; CDR3 protein: CATAGLSYEQYF
clone size: .; D gene: .; J gene: TRBJ2-5; V gene: TRBV3-1/TRBV3-2; CDR3 DNA: TGTGCCAGCAGCCAATGGACGGGGGACGGCGGGATTCAAGAGACCCAGTACTTC; CDR3 protein: CASSQWTGDGGIQETQYF
clone size: .; D gene: .; J gene: TRBJ1-2; V gene: TRBV21-1; CDR3 DNA: TGTGCCAGCAGCAAAGGGGGCCTCGAACAGGGGAACTATGGCTACACCTTC; CDR3 protein: CASSKGGLEQGNYGYTF
clone size: .; D gene: .; J gene: TRBJ2-2; V gene: TRBV15; CDR3 DNA: TGTGCCACCAGCAGAGGTCCACAGGGATTGGCCGGGGAGCTGTTTTTT; CDR3 protein: CATSRGPQGLAGELFF
clone size: once; D gene: TRBD2; J gene: TRBJ2-2; V gene: TRBV11-3; CDR3 DNA: TGTGCCAGCAGCTCCACCTTGGGGGGACTAGCGGGCTCGAACACCGGGGAGCTGTTTTTT; CDR3 protein: CASSSTLGGLAGSNTGELFF
clone size: once; D gene: .; J gene: TRBJ2-1; V gene: TRBV7-3; CDR3 DNA: TGTGCCAGCAGCTTAGGCACGGGAGTTCGGGAGCAGTTCTTC; CDR3 protein: CASSLGTGVREQFF